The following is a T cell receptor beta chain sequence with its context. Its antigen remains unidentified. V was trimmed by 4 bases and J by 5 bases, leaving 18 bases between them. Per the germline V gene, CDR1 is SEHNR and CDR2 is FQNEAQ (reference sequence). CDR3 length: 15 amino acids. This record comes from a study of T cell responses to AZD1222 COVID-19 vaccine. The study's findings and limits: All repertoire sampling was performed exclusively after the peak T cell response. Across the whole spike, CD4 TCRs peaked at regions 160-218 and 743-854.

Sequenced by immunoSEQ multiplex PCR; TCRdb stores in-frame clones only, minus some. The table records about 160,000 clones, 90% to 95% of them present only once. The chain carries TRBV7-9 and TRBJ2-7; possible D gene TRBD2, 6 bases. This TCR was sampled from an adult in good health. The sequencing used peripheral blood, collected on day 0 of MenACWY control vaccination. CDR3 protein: CASSSLRETPHEQYF. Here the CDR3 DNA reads TGTGCCAGCAGCTCCCTACGGGAGACACCCCACGAGCAGTACTTC.